This entry is about one TCR beta chain. The clone's antigen remains unknown. Base qualities are not provided; no much larger clone lies one nucleotide away. For sequencing of the TCRbeta CDR3 region, genomic DNA was extracted from the sorted cells. The immunoSEQ Assay was used for sequencing of TCRbeta CDR3 regions. The table comes from immuneACCESS by way of TCRdb, which keeps in-frame sequences with V and J called. Part of the clones is missing from these tables; in studies checked, under half for an unresolved V gene and the rest for unknown reasons. Counted in this sample were approximately 77,000 clones; about 90% of them appeared once. Together, the top ten hold about 14% of the sample. The data were taken from a study of OX40 agonist ivuxolimab in advanced cancers. Regarding the complete study: Ivuxolimab was a fully human IgG2 agonistic monoclonal antibody targeting the costimulatory receptor OX40 (CD134). Peripheral TCRbeta sequencing aimed to test whether ivuxolimab altered TCR sequence diversity and caused clonal T-cell expansion. In the dose-escalation cohort, 70% to 85% of patients were male, and the mean age was approximately 60 years, with a range of about 23 to 90. Intravenous ivuxolimab was administered to patients every 2 weeks at six dose levels: 0.01, 0.1, 0.3, 1.5, 3 and 10 mg/kg. Of the approximately 50 dose-escalation patients, hepatocellular carcinoma was present in about 19, melanoma in around 15, renal cell carcinoma in 9 and head and neck cancer in 9. Partial responses occurred in three dose-escalation patients: two with cutaneous melanoma and one with hepatocellular carcinoma. The paper reports the monotherapy dose-escalation portion (N of about 50 patients) of the phase I ivuxolimab trial. Prior anti-PD-1, anti-PD-L1 or anti-CTLA-4 therapy was permitted, and checkpoint inhibitors had been received by about 44% of dose-escalation patients. Study-wide conclusions, independent of this receptor: In the 0.1-3.0 mg/kg groups, partial responders had among the lowest normalized peripheral clonal expansion, particularly in CD8+ T cells. The antigen specificity of the peripheral T cells that underwent clonal expansion was not determined. Low levels of normalized T-cell clonal expansion were also shown by some nonresponding patients. At doses from 0.1 to 3.0 mg/kg, clonal expansion was seen in both CD4+ and CD8+ blood T cells between baseline and week 6. After ivuxolimab, CD8+ T cells had more expanded clones than CD4+ T cells on average.

The trial excluded patients who had a history of autoimmune disease or who were on systemic immunosuppression. In every dose cohort, peripheral blood was drawn for TCR sequencing at baseline, cycle 4 day 1, and cycle 7 day 1. Samples were obtained from an open-label, multicenter, first-in-human phase I dose-escalation trial of ivuxolimab. Adults with locally advanced or metastatic melanoma, renal cell carcinoma, hepatocellular carcinoma or head and neck squamous cell carcinoma were enrolled in the trial. CD4+ and CD8+ T cells were sorted separately from peripheral blood before TCR sequencing. The receptor was isolated from an adult with an advanced solid tumor such as melanoma, head and neck, liver or kidney cancer. Sample: CD4+ or CD8+ T cells sorted from blood, taken in a trial of the OX40 agonist ivuxolimab.

The DNA is as follows: TGTGCCAGCAGCCCCCCTAGCGGTCCCGCGGGTGAGCAGTACTTC. This codes for CASSPPSGPAGEQYF. This sequence uses TRBV5-6 and TRBJ2-7, and TRBD2 aligns with 7 junction nucleotides. From its cysteine to its phenylalanine, the CDR3 spans 15 amino acids. Only CDR3 DNA remains: 45 bases, in frame from the first base. CDR1 and CDR2 are read off the germline V gene as SGHDT and YYEEEE. Trimming leaves V shorter by 4 bases and J shorter by 7 bases, with the junction holding 14 bases beyond the gene matches. Full variable domain (CDR3 extended with the reference TRBV5-6 and TRBJ2-7 proteins): DAGVTQSPTHLIKTRGQQVTLRCSPKSGHDTVSWYQQALGQGPQFIFQYYEEEERQRGNFPDRFSGHQFPNYSSELNVNALLLGDSALYLCASSPPSGPAGEQYFGPGTRLTVT.